These T cell receptor beta chains were read from a single sample in a study of cytomegalovirus exposure and HLA in healthy donors. TCRdb's table, derived via immunoSEQ multiplex PCR, lists solely in-frame clones and lacks some. The table shows around 190,000 clones, with around four fifths occurring only once. Sequencing was carried out using PBMCs. The receptors here all came from a man in his forties in good health and CMV-seropositive. The CDR3 runs from the conserved cysteine through the conserved F or W. The D gene is left open where the match is weak. Clone size is stated in some rows and not others, as once, few, many or a class when expanded.

TRBV5-6	TRBD1	TRBJ2-7	-	TGTGCCAGCAGCTTAGTTGGGACAGGGATCGGCGAGCAGTACTTC	CASSLVGTGIGEQYF
TRBV5-1	-	TRBJ1-2	-	TGCGCCAGCAGCTCCACCTCCCGGGAGAACTCTAACTATGGCTACACCTTC	CASSSTSRENSNYGYTF
TRBV15	TRBD2	TRBJ2-1	-	TGTGCCACCAGCTCCTTGACTAGCGGGAACTACAATGAGCAGTTCTTC	CATSSLTSGNYNEQFF
TRBV18	-	TRBJ2-7	-	TGTGCCAGCTCACCACCAGGAGGATTCCCCTACGAGCAGTACTTC	CASSPPGGFPYEQYF
TRBV27	-	TRBJ2-3	once	TGTGCCAGCAGTTTATCGGGGGAGGGCACAGATACGCAGTATTTT	CASSLSGEGTDTQYF
TRBV18	-	TRBJ1-4	few	TGTGCCAGCTCACCACCCTCAGGGCGCGATGAAAAACTGTTTTTT	CASSPPSGRDEKLFF
TRBV7-9	-	TRBJ2-4	-	TGTGCCAGCAGCTCAACCGACCCGGGGAGCAAAAACATTCAGTACTTC	CASSSTDPGSKNIQYF
TRBV19	TRBD2	TRBJ2-4	-	TGTGCCAGTAGTACAGGGAGGGGCGACAAAAACATTCAGTACTTC	CASSTGRGDKNIQYF
TRBV2	-	TRBJ1-5	-	TGTGCCAGCAGTGAAGGGGGCTTTGGCAATCAGCCCCAGCATTTT	CASSEGGFGNQPQHF
TRBV15	TRBD1	TRBJ1-5	-	TGTGCCACCAGCAGAGTCGGGACAGGGGATCAGCCCCAGCATTTT	CATSRVGTGDQPQHF
TRBV9	TRBD1	TRBJ2-7	-	TGTGCCAGCAGTGATACACAGGGGAGCGAGCAGTACTTC	CASSDTQGSEQYF
TRBV27	-	TRBJ2-1	-	TGTGCCAGCAGCCGGGACTTTTACAATGAGCAGTTCTTC	CASSRDFYNEQFF
TRBV4-3	-	TRBJ2-1	-	TGCGCCAGCAGCCAAGATGTACGGCTAGTCCATGAGCAGTTCTTC	CASSQDVRLVHEQFF
TRBV5-5	TRBD1	TRBJ1-4	-	TGTGCCAGCAGCTTGGAGGGGGCGTCGGAAAAACTGTTTTTT	CASSLEGASEKLFF
TRBV28	TRBD2	TRBJ2-1	few	TGTGCCAGCGTACGGCTAGCGGGGTACAATGAGCAGTTCTTC	CASVRLAGYNEQFF
TRBV7-9	TRBD1	TRBJ2-1	-	TGTGCCAGCAGCCCGGGACAGGGGGACAACTACAATGAGCAGTTCTTC	CASSPGQGDNYNEQFF
TRBV2	-	TRBJ2-3	-	TGTGCCAGCAGTGATCGGTCTAGCGCAGATACGCAGTATTTT	CASSDRSSADTQYF
TRBV27	TRBD2	TRBJ2-4	-	TGTGCCAGCAGTTTAACGTGGGGAGGGGACATTCAGTACTTC	CASSLTWGGDIQYF
TRBV27	TRBD1	TRBJ1-4	-	TGTGCCAGCAGTCCAGTCGGGACAGGGCTCATCACTAATGAAAAACTGTTTTTT	CASSPVGTGLITNEKLFF
TRBV9	-	TRBJ2-7	-	TGTGCCAGCAGCCCACAGACAGCACTACTTTACGAGCAGTACTTC	CASSPQTALLYEQYF
TRBV15	TRBD1	TRBJ2-7	few	TGTGCCACCAGCGTGGCAGGGGGCTACGAGCAGTACTTC	CATSVAGGYEQYF
TRBV19	-	TRBJ2-1	-	TGTGCCAGTTCTGACAGCAGCTCCTACAATGAGCAGTTCTTC	CASSDSSSYNEQFF
TRBV6-5	TRBD2	TRBJ2-3	-	TGTGCCAGCCCCGGCGGGAGGGCTATAGATACGCAGTATTTT	CASPGGRAIDTQYF
TRBV7-9	-	TRBJ2-4	-	TGTGCCAGCAGCTTAGCGCTAGGCAGCCCATTAGCCAAAAACATTCAGTACTTC	CASSLALGSPLAKNIQYF
TRBV7-9	TRBD1	TRBJ2-1	-	TGTGCCAGCAGCCGCGGGACAGGGTCAAATGAGCAGTTCTTC	CASSRGTGSNEQFF
TRBV14	-	TRBJ2-5	once	TGTGCCAGCAGCCAAGGTAGCTTAGCGGAGACCCAGTACTTC	CASSQGSLAETQYF
TRBV7-9	-	TRBJ2-7	-	TGTGCCAGCGGGTGGGTTTCCGGGGAGCAGTACTTC	CASGWVSGEQYF
TRBV15	TRBD1	TRBJ1-5	-	TGTGCCACCAGCAGAGATTGGGGACAGGGATATCAGCCCCAGCATTTT	CATSRDWGQGYQPQHF
TRBV6-1	TRBD1	TRBJ1-1	-	TGTGCCAGCGAACAGGGGCTAAACACTGAAGCTTTCTTT	CASEQGLNTEAFF
TRBV4-3	TRBD2	TRBJ2-1	-	TGCGCCAGCAGCCAAGCGGGAGGGCCAATAGATGAGCAGTTCTTC	CASSQAGGPIDEQFF
TRBV5-1	TRBD2	TRBJ2-1	-	TGCGCCAGCAGCTTGGAAGGACTAGCGGGAGTAGGTGAGCAGTTCTTC	CASSLEGLAGVGEQFF
TRBV19	-	TRBJ2-7	-	TGTGCCAGTAGTATAGGGAGGACGGGGAGCTCCTACGAGCAGTACTTC	CASSIGRTGSSYEQYF
TRBV7-6	-	TRBJ1-2	-	TGTGCCAGCAGCTCCGGGGGTCTCTACACCTTC	CASSSGGLYTF
TRBV6-1	-	TRBJ1-2	-	TGTGCCATCCAAGGGGACAACCGGGGAGATGGCTACACCTTC	CAIQGDNRGDGYTF
TRBV30	-	TRBJ1-3	-	TGTGCCTGGAGTATGTGGACCCTCGGGAGAGGAAACACCATATATTTT	CAWSMWTLGRGNTIYF
TRBV9	-	TRBJ2-1	-	TGTGCCAGCAGCGTAGGGAAGGGGGCCTACAATGAGCAGTTCTTC	CASSVGKGAYNEQFF
TRBV19	TRBD1	TRBJ1-1	-	TGTGCCAGTAGTATAGATCGGGACAGTACTACTGAAGCTTTCTTT	CASSIDRDSTTEAFF
TRBV10-3	-	TRBJ2-1	-	TGTGCCATCAGTGTAAGGACTGATTACAATGAGCAGTTCTTC	CAISVRTDYNEQFF
TRBV7-2	-	TRBJ2-3	-	TGTGCCAGCAGCTTCAACGGCGGGGATACGCAGTATTTT	CASSFNGGDTQYF
TRBV7-9	-	TRBJ1-3	-	TGTGCCAGCAGCTTGGGCGGGAGCTCTGGAAACACCATATATTTT	CASSLGGSSGNTIYF
TRBV25-1	-	TRBJ2-3	-	TGTGCCAGCAGTTCCACAGGGAAAGGTGGCACAGATACGCAGTATTTT	CASSSTGKGGTDTQYF
TRBV7-9	TRBD2	TRBJ2-7	-	TGTGCCAGCAGCCGAGGGACTAGCGGAGGGAGCTCCTACGAGCAGTACTTC	CASSRGTSGGSSYEQYF
TRBV30	-	TRBJ2-1	-	TGTGCCTGGAGTCCCGGGACTTACAATGAGCAGTTCTTC	CAWSPGTYNEQFF
TRBV18	-	TRBJ2-7	-	TGTGCCAGCTCACCGGGGGGTTACGAGCAGTACTTC	CASSPGGYEQYF
TRBV6-1	-	TRBJ2-5	-	TGTGCCAGCAGTGAGGACAGCTCCCAAGAGACCCAGTACTTC	CASSEDSSQETQYF
TRBV2	TRBD2	TRBJ2-3	-	TGTGCCAGCAGTGAAAGGGCTAGCGGGAGTGGGGATACGCAGTATTTT	CASSERASGSGDTQYF
TRBV6-1	-	TRBJ1-4	-	TGTGCCAGCAGTCGGACAGCAATTAATGAAAAACTGTTTTTT	CASSRTAINEKLFF
TRBV9	-	TRBJ2-3	-	TGTGCCAGCAGCGTAGTGCAAACAGGCACAGATACGCAGTATTTT	CASSVVQTGTDTQYF
TRBV30	TRBD2	TRBJ2-3	once	TGTGCCTGGAGTCCTAGCGGGGGCACAGATACGCAGTATTTT	CAWSPSGGTDTQYF
TRBV27	-	TRBJ1-2	-	TGTGCCAGCAGTTTAGAGGGGACTGCGCGTAATGGCTACACCTTC	CASSLEGTARNGYTF
TRBV7-8	TRBD1	TRBJ1-5	once	TGTGCCAGCAGCTCCGGGACAGGGACCAATCAGCCCCAGCATTTT	CASSSGTGTNQPQHF
TRBV5-6	-	TRBJ1-2	-	TGTGCCAGCAGCTTGGCCTCGGGTGGTGGCTACACCTTC	CASSLASGGGYTF
TRBV4-1	TRBD2	TRBJ2-3	-	TGCGCCAGCAGCCAAGTAGTAGCGGGGGGGGCAGATACGCAGTATTTT	CASSQVVAGGADTQYF
TRBV28	-	TRBJ2-6	-	TGTGCCAGCAGTTTTACGGGGAAGGACTCTGGGGCCAACGTCCTGACTTTC	CASSFTGKDSGANVLTF
TRBV28	-	TRBJ2-7	-	TGTGCCACTACTGGCGGAGGAGCCAACTACGAGCAGTACTTC	CATTGGGANYEQYF
TRBV6-1	-	TRBJ1-5	once	TGTGCCAGCAGTGAACGGGTGGGGGCGGTGGGCAATCAGCCCCAGCATTTT	CASSERVGAVGNQPQHF
TRBV7-2	-	TRBJ2-7	-	TGTGCCAGCAGCTCAAGGGCTAGCGAGGTCTACGAGCAGTACTTC	CASSSRASEVYEQYF
TRBV28	-	TRBJ2-5	-	TGTGCCAGCAGTTTAATGGTGGGAGGGGGGGAGACCCAGTACTTC	CASSLMVGGGETQYF
TRBV5-4	-	TRBJ2-7	-	TGTGCCAGCACCCTCCGCGGCGGGGTCGAGCAGTACTTC	CASTLRGGVEQYF